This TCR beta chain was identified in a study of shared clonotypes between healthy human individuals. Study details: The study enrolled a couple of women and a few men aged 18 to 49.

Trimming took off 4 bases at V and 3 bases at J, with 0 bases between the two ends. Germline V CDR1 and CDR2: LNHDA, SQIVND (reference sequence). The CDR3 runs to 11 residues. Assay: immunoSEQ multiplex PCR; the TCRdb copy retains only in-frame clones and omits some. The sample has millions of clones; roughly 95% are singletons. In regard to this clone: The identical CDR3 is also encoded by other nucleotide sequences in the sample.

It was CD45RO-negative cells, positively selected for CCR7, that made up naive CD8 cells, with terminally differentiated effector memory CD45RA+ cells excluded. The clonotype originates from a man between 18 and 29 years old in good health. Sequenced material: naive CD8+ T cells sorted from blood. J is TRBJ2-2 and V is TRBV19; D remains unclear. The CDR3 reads CASSNTGELFF. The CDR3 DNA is TGTGCCAGTAGTAACACCGGGGAGCTGTTTTTT.